The present entry profiles one T cell receptor (beta chain) with its context. Using immunoSEQ multiplex PCR, the repertoire was profiled, and TCRdb retains in-frame clones only, with some absent. The table lists about 61,000 clones, 90% of them singletons. The data originate from a study of control samples from healthy donors and cancer patients. Trimming stripped 1 base from V and 2 bases from J, with 9 bases between. Germline V lookup: CDR1 MDHEN, CDR2 SYDVKM. The CDR3 covers 15 residues. The sequence came from a man between 60 and 75 years old with colorectal cancer. The sequenced sample consisted of PBMCs. This chain joins TRBV28 and TRBJ1-3, with TRBD1 as a possible D gene (6 bases). The CDR3 DNA reads TGTGCCAGCAGTTTATTAACAGGGACTGGAAACACCATATATTTT. This encodes CASSLLTGTGNTIYF.